The 30 T cell receptor beta chains in this list originate from one sample, sequenced in a study of shared clonotypes between healthy human individuals. Clones were sequenced by immunoSEQ multiplex PCR, and TCRdb holds only the in-frame ones, with some missing. Of about 2.4 million clones listed, 93% were seen once; the top ten hold 0.36%. Sequencing was carried out using naive CD4+ T cells from PBMCs. The subset denotes: CD45RA+ positively selected. All receptors come from a man younger than 35 in good health. Some clones in this sample may be carry-over from other donors' samples.

In its sample, this clone was seen once. The rearrangement uses TRBV6-5 and TRBJ1-1, with 7 bases identical to TRBD1. Germline V gene data show CDR1 as MNHEY and CDR2 as SVGAGI. This CDR3 comprises 14 residues. Germline trimming cut 5 bases from V and 4 bases from J; bases unmatched to any gene: 7. The CDR3 here is CASSRQGGSTEAFF. The CDR3 DNA is TGTGCCAGCAGTCGACAGGGAGGGTCCACTGAAGCTTTCTTT.

The J gene is TRBJ2-1, the V gene TRBV12-5, with D perhaps TRBD1 (6 bases). CDR1 is LGHNT and CDR2 is FRNRAP in the germline V gene. This CDR3 spans 13 amino acids. Trimming took 3 bases from V and 5 from J, leaving 8 bases between them. CDR3 DNA sequence: TGTGCTAGTGGTTTCCGGGACAACAATGAGCAGTTCTTC. This sequence encodes CASGFRDNNEQFF.

V usage is TRBV20-1 and J usage is TRBJ2-7; no definite D call. The CDR3 is 11 residues long. The germline V gene has CDR1 DFQATT and CDR2 SNEGSKA (reference sequence). Trimming stripped 6 bases from V and 2 bases from J, with 8 bases between. CDR3 region: CSAQDAYEQYF. Written as DNA, the CDR3 is TGCAGTGCCCAGGACGCCTACGAGCAGTACTTC.

The chain couples TRBV5-5 to TRBJ1-4; 10 bases align to TRBD1. The CDR3 totals 14 residues. Losses at the gene ends were 5 bases for V and 6 bases for J; bases not matched to a gene: 4. Per the germline V gene, CDR1 is SGHKS and CDR2 is YYEKEE (reference sequence). Here the CDR3 reads CASSPGTGDEKLFF. DNA of the CDR3: TGTGCCAGCAGTCCCGGGACAGGGGATGAAAAACTGTTTTTT.

This sequence joins TRBV28 and TRBJ2-1; the D gene is possibly TRBD1 (7 bases). The CDR3 covers 13 residues. The V end lost 2 bases, the J end lost 8 bases, and 10 bases lay between the germline ends. Germline V lookup: CDR1 MDHEN, CDR2 SYDVKM. CDR3 loop: CASSLQGGDEQFF. The CDR3 DNA follows: TGTGCCAGCAGTTTACAGGGGGGAGATGAGCAGTTCTTC.

The chain joins TRBV7-6 to TRBJ1-2; D not certain. V was trimmed by 1 base and J by 0 bases, leaving 9 bases between them. Germline V lookup: CDR1 SGHVS, CDR2 FNYEAQ. The CDR3 sequence is 15 residues long. The CDR3 sequence: CASSLVPDSNYGYTF. CDR3 coding DNA: TGTGCCAGCAGCTTAGTCCCCGACTCTAACTATGGCTACACCTTC. The full variable domain, its missing parts supplied by reference TRBV7-6 and TRBJ1-2, is GAGVSQSPRYKVTKRGQDVALRCDPISGHVSLYWYRQALGQGPEFLTYFNYEAQQDKSGLPNDRFSAERPEGSISTLTIQRTEQRDSAMYRCASSLVPDSNYGYTFGSGTRLTVV.

This clone was found a few times. This chain uses TRBV30 with TRBJ1-1, with D tentatively TRBD1 (5 bases). Trimming shortened V by 3 bases and J by 0 bases, and 11 bases separated the two germline ends. The germline V gene has CDR1 GTSNPN and CDR2 SVGIG (reference sequence). This CDR3 spans 14 amino acids. The CDR3 here is CAWSPDSLNTEAFF. The CDR3 DNA follows: TGTGCCTGGAGCCCCGACAGCCTGAACACTGAAGCTTTCTTT.

This clone is a singleton in its sample. This chain joins TRBV5-1 and TRBJ2-2; TRBD2 matches 8 bases. The CDR3 loop spans 15 amino acids. J lost 5 bases, V lost 4 bases, and 7 bases had no gene match. Germline CDR1 SGHRS, CDR2 YFSETQ. In nucleotides, the CDR3 is TGCGCCAGCAGCCGAACGCGGGAGGTTACCGGGGAGCTGTTTTTT. Residues: CASSRTREVTGELFF.

Turning to this clone: Other DNA sequences in this specimen translate into the identical CDR3. The rearrangement uses TRBV9 and TRBJ1-1, with TRBD1 identical over 8 bases. Germline V gives CDR1 SGDLS, CDR2 YYNGEE. This CDR3 has 14 amino acids. The J segment lost 2 bases and the V segment lost 2 bases, leaving 2 bases of the junction unmatched. The CDR3 bases are TGTGCCAGCAGCGTCCAGGGGGCTAACACTGAAGCTTTCTTT. Its protein product is CASSVQGANTEAFF.

The chain joins TRBV6-1 to TRBJ2-6; TRBD2 might be the D (5 bases). V was trimmed by 7 bases and J by 0 bases, leaving 10 bases between them. The CDR3 runs to 15 residues. Germline CDR1 is MNHNS and CDR2 is SASEGT. CDR3: CASTPGYSGANVLTF. The CDR3, as DNA: TGTGCCAGCACACCGGGGTACTCTGGGGCCAACGTCCTGACTTTC.

The gene calls are TRBV6-1 and TRBJ2-7; D gene ambiguous. Deletions cut 10 bases from V and 6 bases from J, with 25 bases between. This CDR3 spans 15 amino acids. Germline V lookup: CDR1 MNHNS, CDR2 SASEGT. The CDR3 region is CAIRWLVGLSLEQYF. The CDR3 region has the DNA TGTGCCATAAGATGGCTAGTTGGTCTCTCGCTCGAGCAGTACTTC.

V usage is TRBV28 and J usage is TRBJ1-5; the match to TRBD1 covers 8 bases. Germline V gene lookup returns CDR1 MDHEN and CDR2 SYDVKM. This CDR3 comprises 19 residues. With 2 bases clipped from V and 0 bases from J, the junction kept 12 bases outside the gene matches. The CDR3 sequence: CASSLETGGTGHSNQPQHF. The CDR3 nucleotides read TGTGCCAGCAGTTTAGAAACCGGCGGGACAGGACATAGCAATCAGCCCCAGCATTTT.

CDR3 region: CASSWRGLAVNEQFF. CDR3 DNA: TGTGCCAGCAGTTGGAGAGGACTAGCGGTCAATGAGCAGTTCTTC. The genes are TRBV28 and TRBJ2-1; 10 bases line up with TRBD2. The CDR3 runs to 15 residues. J gave up 6 bases and V 4 bases, and 6 bases lay outside the gene matches. Germline values: CDR1 MDHEN, CDR2 SYDVKM.

V gene TRBV29-1 combines with J gene TRBJ2-4, with 8 bases lining up with TRBD2. The germline gives CDR1 SQVTM, CDR2 ANQGSEA. The CDR3 is 14 amino acids. The J segment lost 10 bases and the V segment lost 1 base, leaving 9 bases of the junction unmatched. CDR3 in amino acids: CSVEGTGTGGIQYF. DNA for the CDR3: TGCAGCGTTGAAGGAACAGGAACGGGGGGGATTCAGTACTTC.

V and J are TRBV30 and TRBJ1-2; maybe TRBD1 (5 bases). The V gene lost 2 bases and the J gene lost 8 bases, with 21 bases spanning the gap. There are 15 residues in the CDR3. In germline, CDR1 is GTSNPN, CDR2 SVGIG (reference sequence). The CDR3 reads CAWSPSGALVGGYTF. The CDR3 bases are TGTGCCTGGAGTCCAAGCGGGGCCCTAGTGGGCGGCTACACCTTC.

This rearrangement joins TRBV5-1 to TRBJ1-4; D gene uncertain. This CDR3 has 13 amino acids. In germline, CDR1 is SGHRS, CDR2 YFSETQ. Trimming took off 0 bases at V and 11 bases at J, with 11 bases between the two ends. Here the CDR3 reads CASSLAGQDKLFF. The CDR3 DNA follows: TGCGCCAGCAGCTTGGCCGGGCAGGACAAACTGTTTTTT. Supplemented by reference TRBV5-1 and TRBJ1-4, the full variable domain reads KAGVTQTPRYLIKTRGQQVTLSCSPISGHRSVSWYQQTPGQGLQFLFEYFSETQRNKGNFPGRFSGRQFSNSRSEMNVSTLELGDSALYLCASSLAGQDKLFFGSGTQLSVL.

The V gene is TRBV19, the J gene TRBJ1-5, with TRBD1 identical over 9 bases. The CDR3 loop spans 16 amino acids. The V segment lost 5 bases and the J segment 8 bases; nucleotides outside the gene matches: 13. Per germline, CDR1 LNHDA and CDR2 SQIVND (reference sequence). The CDR3 coding sequence is TGTGCCAGTAGTCCACCCTGGGACAGGGTCGATAAGCCCCAGCATTTT. Translated: CASSPPWDRVDKPQHF.

The chain combines TRBV28 with TRBJ1-2; 7 positions agree with TRBD1. The CDR3 contains 13 residues. J was trimmed by 11 bases and V by 7 bases; bases with no gene match: 13. The germline gives CDR1 MDHEN, CDR2 SYDVKM. The CDR3 sequence is CASKAQGDLGYTF. The DNA for the CDR3 is TGTGCCAGCAAGGCTCAGGGGGACTTGGGATACACCTTC.

The V gene is TRBV30, the J gene TRBJ2-3, with 10 bases identical to TRBD2. CDR3 size: 15 residues. Germline V gene sequence: CDR1 GTSNPN, CDR2 SVGIG (reference sequence). V lost 4 bases and J lost 1; bases outside the gene matches: 5. CDR3 bases: TGTGCCTGGACCCGAGGACTAGCGGGCACAGATACGCAGTATTTT. This gives the protein CAWTRGLAGTDTQYF.

V gene TRBV28 combines with J gene TRBJ1-5, with D possibly being TRBD1 (5 bases). This CDR3 has 12 residues. V lost 9 bases and J lost 12, with 18 bases in between. Germline CDR1 and CDR2: MDHEN and SYDVKM. The CDR3 region is CASLPSGQGQHF. CDR3 nucleotide sequence: TGTGCCAGTCTCCCGAGCGGTCAGGGCCAGCATTTT.

Of note for this clone: Within the sample, other DNA sequences also encode this same CDR3. This chain uses TRBV18 with TRBJ2-7, with a tentative D call TRBD2 (5 bases). CDR3 size: 15 residues. Germline loops: CDR1 KGHSH, CDR2 LQKENI. Trimming cost V 3 bases and J 2 bases, with 14 bases left between them. The CDR3 nucleotides are TGTGCCAGCTCACCGGGCCTAGCTGTTACCTACGAGCAGTACTTC. It codes for CASSPGLAVTYEQYF.

This sequence joins TRBV7-3 and TRBJ1-2; D not resolved. In germline, CDR1 is SGHTA, CDR2 FQGTGA. Trimming cost V 5 bases and J 0 bases, with 10 bases left between them. This CDR3 spans 14 amino acids. In DNA, the CDR3 is TGTGCCAGCAGCCCGGGGAACGCTAACTATGGCTACACCTTC. Protein product: CASSPGNANYGYTF.

The chain carries TRBV4-3 and TRBJ2-7, with D unclear. The CDR3 covers 14 residues. The ends were cut back, 0 bases at V and 2 bases at J, with 8 bases in the middle. Germline CDR1 and CDR2: LGHNA and YSLEER. CDR3 protein: CASSQDLRTYEQYF. The CDR3 bases are TGCGCCAGCAGCCAAGATCTCCGTACCTACGAGCAGTACTTC.

Note on this clone: Other nucleotide sequences from this sample produce the same CDR3. The V call is TRBV29-1, the J call TRBJ2-7, with 8 bases lining up with TRBD1. The CDR3 is 12 residues long. Germline loops: CDR1 SQVTM, CDR2 ANQGSEA. V gave up 4 bases and J gave up 2 bases; unmatched junction bases: 1. The CDR3 spells CSVGGQAYEQYF. As DNA, the CDR3 is TGCAGCGTTGGGGGACAGGCCTACGAGCAGTACTTC.

The chain employs TRBV6-1 and TRBJ2-1; perhaps TRBD2 as D (6 bases). This CDR3 is 14 amino acids long. The V gene's germline CDR1 is MNHNS and CDR2 SASEGT. Trimming left V 7 bases short and J 6 bases short, with 16 bases between. CDR3: CASTENLASNEQFF. DNA of the CDR3: TGTGCCAGCACTGAGAATCTAGCGTCCAATGAGCAGTTCTTC.

The chain uses TRBV28 and TRBJ1-5, with TRBD1 as a possible D gene (5 bases). The CDR3 covers 15 residues. The germline V and J ends were trimmed by 2 bases and 3 bases, with 11 bases remaining between them. The germline gives CDR1 MDHEN, CDR2 SYDVKM. This CDR3 reads CASSLQGATNQPQHF. The CDR3 nucleotides are TGTGCCAGCAGTTTACAGGGTGCCACCAATCAGCCCCAGCATTTT.

The chain links TRBV30 to TRBJ2-7; 9 bases fit TRBD1. Germline CDR1 reads GTSNPN; CDR2 reads SVGIG (reference sequence). The CDR3 extends over 16 amino acids. Trimming cost V 0 bases and J 3 bases; bases outside gene matches: 9. This CDR3 is CAWSVSGGTGHYEQYF. In DNA, the CDR3 is TGTGCCTGGAGTGTTTCCGGCGGGACAGGGCACTACGAGCAGTACTTC.

The V and J genes are TRBV27 and TRBJ1-5; the D is unclear. This CDR3 comprises 15 residues. The V gene's germline CDR1 is MNHEY and CDR2 SMNVEV (reference sequence). Trimming shortened V by 2 bases and J by 2 bases, and 10 bases separated the two germline ends. The CDR3: CASSLGGVGNQPQHF. DNA for the CDR3: TGTGCCAGCAGTTTAGGTGGCGTGGGCAATCAGCCCCAGCATTTT.

The count of this clone is one. The J gene is TRBJ2-7, the V gene TRBV2; D possibly corresponds to TRBD2 (6 bases). Trimming took off 8 bases at V and 0 bases at J, with 14 bases between the two ends. Germline loops: CDR1 SNHLY, CDR2 FYNNEI. The CDR3 runs 14 residues. The CDR3 region has the DNA TGTGCCAGCCTGAGCGGGTTAAGCTCCTACGAGCAGTACTTC. It specifies CASLSGLSSYEQYF.

The rearrangement links TRBV28 to TRBJ2-1, with D tentatively TRBD2 (5 bases). V lost 6 bases, J lost 2 bases, and 14 bases lay in between. Germline assignment: CDR1 MDHEN and CDR2 SYDVKM. The CDR3 runs 15 residues. This CDR3 is CASRPTRVTYNEQFF. Written as DNA, the CDR3 is TGTGCCAGCAGACCTACTAGAGTTACCTACAATGAGCAGTTCTTC.